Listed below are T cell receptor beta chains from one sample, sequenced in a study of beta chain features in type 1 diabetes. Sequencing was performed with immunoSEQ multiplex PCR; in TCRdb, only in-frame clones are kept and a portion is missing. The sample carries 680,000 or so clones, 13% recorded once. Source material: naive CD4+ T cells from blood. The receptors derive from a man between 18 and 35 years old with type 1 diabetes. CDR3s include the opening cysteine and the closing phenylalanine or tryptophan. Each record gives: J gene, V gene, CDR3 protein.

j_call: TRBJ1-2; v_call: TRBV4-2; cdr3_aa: CASSPGQINYGYTF
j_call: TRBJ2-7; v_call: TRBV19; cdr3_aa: CASSIAGDRAKYF
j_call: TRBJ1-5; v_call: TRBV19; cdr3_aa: CASSPVTASNQPQHF
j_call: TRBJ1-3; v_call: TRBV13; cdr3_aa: CASSFRASDGGNTIYF
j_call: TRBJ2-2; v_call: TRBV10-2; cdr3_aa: CASNGGNTGELFF
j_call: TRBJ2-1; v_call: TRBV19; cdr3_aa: CASSSSLWGHYNEQFF
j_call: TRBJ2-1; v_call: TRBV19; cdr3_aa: CATSGQGIGNEQFF
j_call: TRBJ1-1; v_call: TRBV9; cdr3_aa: CASSAGQGAEAFF
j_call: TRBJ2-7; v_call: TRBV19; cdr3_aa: CASSSPRTYEQYF
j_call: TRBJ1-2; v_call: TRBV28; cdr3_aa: CASSRTGAGYTF
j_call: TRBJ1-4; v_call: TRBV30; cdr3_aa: CAWSRGLAANEKLFF
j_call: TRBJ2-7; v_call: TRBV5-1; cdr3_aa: CASSYGLLPRSAPWEQYF
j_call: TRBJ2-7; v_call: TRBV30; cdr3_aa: CAWTISGLLGEQYF
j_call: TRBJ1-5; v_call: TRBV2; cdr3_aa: CASSGTGGNQPQHF
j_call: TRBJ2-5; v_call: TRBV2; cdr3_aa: CASRQYQETQYF
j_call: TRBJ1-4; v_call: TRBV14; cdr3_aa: CASSPTPGQGIEKLFF
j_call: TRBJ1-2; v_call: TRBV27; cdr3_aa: CASSSFGIPYGYTF
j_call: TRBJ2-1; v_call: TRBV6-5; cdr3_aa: CASSYAAHNEQFF
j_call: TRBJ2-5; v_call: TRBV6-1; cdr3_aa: CASSSGQIQETQYF
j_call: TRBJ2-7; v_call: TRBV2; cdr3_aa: CATQGAGYEQYF
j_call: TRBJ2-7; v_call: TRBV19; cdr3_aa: CASSIDPSTDEQYF
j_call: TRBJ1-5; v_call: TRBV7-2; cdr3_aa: CASSPGPVEGPQHF
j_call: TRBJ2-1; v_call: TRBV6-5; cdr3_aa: CASSRQGFTYNEQFF
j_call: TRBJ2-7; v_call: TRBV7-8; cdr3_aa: CASSFLDGESYEQYF
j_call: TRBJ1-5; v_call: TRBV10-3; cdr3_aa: CAISEGGNQPQHF
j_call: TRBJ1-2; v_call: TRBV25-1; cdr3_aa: CASSEAGGHGYTF
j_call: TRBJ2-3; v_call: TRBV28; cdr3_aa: CASSSASVPDTQYF
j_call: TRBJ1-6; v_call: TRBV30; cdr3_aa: CAWGRTNSPLHF
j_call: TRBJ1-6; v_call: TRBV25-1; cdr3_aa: CASSEGERPLHF
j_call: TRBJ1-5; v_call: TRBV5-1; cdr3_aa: CASSWGYENQPQHF
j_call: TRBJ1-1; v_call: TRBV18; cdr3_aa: CASSPPGRAVEAFF
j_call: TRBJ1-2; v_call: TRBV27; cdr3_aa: CASTTRQGIGGYTF
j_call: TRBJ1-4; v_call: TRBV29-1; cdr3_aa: CSAGGITNEKLFF
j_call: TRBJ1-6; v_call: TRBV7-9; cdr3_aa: CASSGRSPSPLHF
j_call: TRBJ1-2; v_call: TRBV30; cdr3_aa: CAWSVSGGGYTF
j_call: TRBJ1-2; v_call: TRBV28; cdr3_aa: CASSWGGYGYTF
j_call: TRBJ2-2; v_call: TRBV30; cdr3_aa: CAWRGAGELFF